This passage covers 31 T cell receptor beta chains from one sample sequenced in a study of blood T cells in healthy people across ages. Using a J-beta primer mix together with a sample-barcoded 5' primer, a second PCR was run for roughly 6 to 11 cycles. Via MiXCR, TCRdb re-called the 5' RACE reads, giving one row per CDR3 protein. The sample has around 2 million distinct CDR3 sequences; roughly two fifths are singletons. Material: blood. The source is a human donor in good health.

In this sample, this clonotype turned up a few times. The chain joins TRBV10-3 to TRBJ2-1; 16 bases map to TRBD2. Germline V gene lookup returns CDR1 ENHRY and CDR2 SYGVKD. V lost 6 bases, J lost 10 bases, and 6 bases stayed unmatched. This CDR3 has 15 amino acids. The CDR3 protein is CAISGGTSGREEQFF. The CDR3 DNA follows: TGTGCCATCAGCGGGGGGACTAGCGGGAGGGAGGAGCAGTTCTTC.

V is TRBV20-1 and J is TRBJ1-5; D gene unclear. The CDR3 totals 16 residues. From germline, CDR1 is DFQATT and CDR2 SNEGSKA (reference sequence). With 2 bases removed from V and 2 bases from J, the gap between germline ends came to 16 bases. The CDR3 DNA follows: TGCAGTGCTAGATCGGCGGCGGGTCTCGGCAATCAGCCCCAGCATTTT. It is translated as CSARSAAGLGNQPQHF.

Ten or more counts support this clonotype. The chain carries TRBV29-1 and TRBJ2-7; 7 bases are shared with TRBD1. Germline V gene lookup returns CDR1 SQVTM and CDR2 ANQGSEA. The V segment lost 7 bases and the J segment 4 bases; nucleotides outside the gene matches: 10. The CDR3 consists of 13 residues. CDR3 sequence (DNA): TGCAGCGCCTGGGGGACAGAACAATACGAGCAGTACTTC. It translates to CSAWGTEQYEQYF.

This clonotype occurred many times. The junction shows a germline mismatch at one end, possibly a read error. The chain carries TRBV29-1 and TRBJ2-5, with TRBD2 identical over 10 bases. The length of the CDR3 is 16 residues. Germline loops: CDR1 SQVTM, CDR2 ANQGSEA. CDR3 in amino acids: CCVVGVSGGALETQYF. DNA for the CDR3: TGCTGCGTTGTAGGCGTGAGCGGGGGGGCCTTGGAGACCCAGTACTTC.

The chain carries TRBV12-3 or TRBV12-4 and TRBJ1-1; D gene uncertain. V lost 8 bases to trimming and J lost 7 bases, with 17 bases between them. The CDR3 covers 13 residues. This CDR3 is CASAPRGRSEAFF. The CDR3 DNA is TGTGCCAGCGCCCCCCGGGGTAGGAGTGAAGCTTTCTTT.

In its sample, this clonotype was seen a few times. The genes are TRBV15 and TRBJ2-2; TRBD2 might be the D (6 bases). Germline V gene lookup returns CDR1 LNHNV and CDR2 YYDKDF (reference sequence). The length of the CDR3 is 15 residues. The V gene lost 0 bases and the J gene lost 1 base, with 6 bases spanning the gap. The CDR3 DNA reads as TGTGCCACCAGCAGAGAGCGGGGGAACACCGGGGAGCTGTTTTTT. This codes for CATSRERGNTGELFF.

This clonotype was seen a handful of times. The chain combines TRBV7-9 with TRBJ1-2; 8 bases fit TRBD1. V was clipped by 2 bases and J by 4 bases; unmatched bases: 6. The CDR3 is made up of 15 amino acids. CDR1 and CDR2 from the germline V gene are SEHNR and FQNEAQ (reference sequence). This CDR3 reads CASSLRTGQSYGYTF. The CDR3 region has the DNA TGTGCCAGCAGCTTAAGGACAGGGCAAAGCTATGGCTACACCTTC.

J is TRBJ2-1 and V is TRBV4-3, with D perhaps TRBD2 (6 bases). The length of the CDR3 is 15 residues. CDR1 is LGHNA and CDR2 is YSLEER in the germline V gene. Trimming removed 0 bases from V and 10 bases from J, with 16 bases in between. The CDR3 spells CASSQDWEAASEQFF. CDR3 DNA sequence: TGCGCCAGCAGCCAAGATTGGGAGGCCGCCTCCGAGCAGTTCTTC.

This chain joins TRBV28 and TRBJ2-1; 8 nucleotides match TRBD2. The CDR3 consists of 20 residues. Germline trimming cut 3 bases from V and 3 bases from J; bases unmatched to any gene: 19. Looked up from germline, CDR1 is MDHEN and CDR2 is SYDVKM. The CDR3 bases are TGTGCCAGCAGTTTTAATCCAGCGGGGGCTGTCCAATCATTCTACAATGAGCAGTTCTTC. Residues: CASSFNPAGAVQSFYNEQFF.

V gene TRBV18 combines with J gene TRBJ2-3, with a weak D call TRBD2 (5 bases). The CDR3 contains 16 residues. CDR1 is KGHSH, CDR2 LQKENI, per germline. V was cut by 2 bases and J by 8 bases, with 20 bases left in between. CDR3 in amino acids: CASSPSGGFKIRTQYF. The CDR3 DNA is TGTGCCAGCTCACCATCAGGCGGGTTTAAAATTCGTACGCAGTATTTT.

J is TRBJ1-5 and V is TRBV2, with 7 bases aligning to TRBD1. The junction had 5 bases not matched to a gene; V was cut back by 0 bases and J by 6 bases. The germline gives CDR1 SNHLY, CDR2 FYNNEI. The CDR3 contains 15 residues. CDR3 DNA sequence: TGTGCCAGCAGTGAAGCAAAGGGGGCCGGTCAGCCCCAGCATTTT. This codes for CASSEAKGAGQPQHF.

This clonotype was counted between two and nine times. The J gene is TRBJ2-6, the V gene TRBV5-6; D might be TRBD1 (5 bases). V dropped 4 bases and J dropped 2 bases, with 10 bases sitting between them. Germline V gene lookup returns CDR1 SGHDT and CDR2 YYEEEE. The CDR3 has 15 residues. The CDR3 DNA reads TGTGCCAGCAGCCCAATAGGGGCTGGGGCCAACGTCCTGACTTTC. The encoded protein is CASSPIGAGANVLTF.

J is TRBJ2-6 and V is TRBV11-3, with D hard to call. The CDR3 consists of 16 residues. Germline V gives CDR1 SGHNT, CDR2 YENEEA. Trimming removed 0 bases from V and 1 base from J, with 7 bases in between. The CDR3 DNA is TGTGCCAGCAGCTTAGAGCGTGGGTCTGGGGCCAACGTCCTGACTTTC. Residues: CASSLERGSGANVLTF.

This clonotype showed up just a few times. The chain has TRBV7-8 and TRBJ1-2, with D possibly being TRBD1 (5 bases). In germline, CDR1 is SGHVS, CDR2 FQNEAQ. V gave up 5 bases and J gave up 6 bases, with 19 bases separating them. This CDR3 has 15 amino acids. CDR3 DNA: TGTGCCAGCAGCCCAACATCTTTACAGGCCCATGGCTACACCTTC. This codes for CASSPTSLQAHGYTF.

In nucleotides, the CDR3 is TGCAGTGCTAGAGATAACCCCGCGCCAGGATCGGATTCACCCCTCCACTTT. Translating it yields CSARDNPAPGSDSPLHF. This chain links TRBV20-1 with TRBJ1-6; D not certain. Trimming pared 0 bases from V and 8 bases from J, leaving 20 bases between. Germline loops: CDR1 DFQATT, CDR2 SNEGSKA (reference sequence). The CDR3 length is 17 residues.

The rearrangement uses TRBV27 and TRBJ1-5; D is uncertain. This CDR3 has 17 residues. Germline-derived CDR1 and CDR2 are MNHEY and SMNVEV (reference sequence). Trimming took off 2 bases at V and 2 bases at J, with 16 bases between the two ends. CDR3 DNA sequence: TGTGCCAGCAGTTTAAATGGCGGGCTTTCGGGCAATCAGCCCCAGCATTTT. As protein: CASSLNGGLSGNQPQHF.

The chain joins TRBV24-1 to TRBJ2-1; 11 bases agree with TRBD2. The CDR3 spans 16 residues. The germline V gene encodes CDR1 KGHDR and CDR2 SFDVKD. V lost 4 bases, J lost 2 bases, and 3 bases stayed unmatched. The CDR3 nucleotides are TGTGCCACCAGTGACATTAGCGGGGGGGCCTACAATGAGCAGTTCTTC. It specifies CATSDISGGAYNEQFF.

This clonotype was counted between two and nine times. The chain uses TRBV7-6 and TRBJ2-1; 8 bases are shared with TRBD2. Germline CDR1 and CDR2: SGHVS and FNYEAQ. Trimming took 5 bases from V and 8 from J; bases not matched to a gene: 17. CDR3 length: 17 residues. This CDR3 reads CASSPRGAGGGMYEQFF. CDR3 bases: TGTGCCAGCAGCCCGCGGGGGGCGGGCGGGGGTATGTATGAGCAGTTCTTC.

J is TRBJ2-3 and V is TRBV20-1, with 7 bases identical to TRBD2. V lost 3 bases and J lost 3; bases outside the gene matches: 9. Per germline, CDR1 DFQATT and CDR2 SNEGSKA (reference sequence). The CDR3 has 15 amino acids. Here the CDR3 reads CSASTTGGFTDTQYF. CDR3 DNA sequence: TGCAGTGCTAGCACGACGGGGGGTTTTACAGATACGCAGTATTTT.

The V and J genes are TRBV6-5 and TRBJ2-3; 9 nucleotides align to TRBD1. The V and J ends lost 10 bases and 5 bases, in that order; junction bases with no gene match: 16. Germline CDR1 is MNHEY and CDR2 is SVGAGI. The CDR3 covers 16 residues. Here the CDR3 DNA reads TGTGCCACCAAGTTCGCCGGGACAGGGTATGGAGATACGCAGTATTTT. This codes for CATKFAGTGYGDTQYF.

This chain joins TRBV15 and TRBJ2-1; 11 bases line up with TRBD1. V trimming: 0 bases; J trimming: 6 bases; junction bases outside the gene matches: 4. This CDR3 region has 16 residues. Germline V gene data show CDR1 as LNHNV and CDR2 as YYDKDF (reference sequence). CDR3 amino acids: CATSRDHGTGGNEQFF. The CDR3 coding sequence is TGTGCCACCAGCAGAGATCACGGGACAGGGGGCAATGAGCAGTTCTTC.

Details on this clonotype: Compared with germline, one end of the junction differs, possibly owing to a read error. The rearrangement links TRBV9 to TRBJ1-2; 9 bases align to TRBD1. In germline, CDR1 is SGDLS, CDR2 YYNGEE. The CDR3 totals 19 residues. CDR3 sequence reads: CANSVDSRDRAIDGYGYTF. CDR3 DNA sequence: TGTGCCAACAGCGTCGACAGCCGGGACAGGGCTATTGACGGCTATGGCTACACCTTC.

Only a few counts were recorded for this clonotype. The chain recombines TRBV10-3 with TRBJ2-1, with 8 nucleotides matching TRBD2. The J segment lost 2 bases and the V segment lost 3 bases, leaving 9 bases of the junction unmatched. CDR3 size: 17 residues. Germline CDR1 is ENHRY and CDR2 is SYGVKD. This CDR3 reads CAISDYGGAGAYNEQFF. In DNA form, the CDR3 reads TGTGCCATCAGTGACTACGGGGGAGCGGGGGCCTACAATGAGCAGTTCTTC.

The table lists this clonotype with a few counts. V usage is TRBV7-9 and J usage is TRBJ1-4; TRBD1 aligns across 7 bases. This CDR3 contains 17 residues. V lost 7 bases, J lost 0 bases, and 11 bases stayed unmatched. The germline CDR1 and CDR2 sequences are SEHNR and FQNEAQ (reference sequence). The CDR3 nucleotides read TGTGCCAGCAACAATTGGGACAGACTTGCAACTAATGAAAAACTGTTTTTT. It codes for CASNNWDRLATNEKLFF.

The rearrangement joins TRBV29-1 to TRBJ2-3; D not resolved. The V gene lost 2 bases and the J gene lost 8 bases, with 11 bases spanning the gap. This CDR3 is built from 12 residues. Germline V lookup: CDR1 SQVTM, CDR2 ANQGSEA. The DNA for the CDR3 is TGCAGCGTTGAAAGGAAGGTTGGTACGCAGTATTTT. Its protein is CSVERKVGTQYF.

This clonotype was counted a few times. This chain links TRBV29-1 with TRBJ2-3; 7 bases are a match to TRBD2. The CDR3 has 13 amino acids. CDR1 and CDR2 (germline): SQVTM, ANQGSEA. The J segment lost 0 bases and the V segment lost 7 bases, leaving 4 bases of the junction unmatched. The CDR3 bases are TGCAGCGGTCGACTAGCTAGCACAGATACGCAGTATTTT. Its protein is CSGRLASTDTQYF.

This clonotype was seen a handful of times. J is TRBJ1-1 and V is TRBV30; unclear D gene. V was shortened by 1 base and J by 2 bases, with 5 bases between the two germline ends. Per germline, CDR1 GTSNPN and CDR2 SVGIG (reference sequence). There are 12 residues in the CDR3. The CDR3 sequence is CAWSETNTEAFF. DNA of the CDR3: TGTGCCTGGAGTGAGACTAACACTGAAGCTTTCTTT.

CDR3 nucleotides: TGCAGTGCTAGGACTAGCGGGGAGGCAGATACGCAGTATTTT. This codes for CSARTSGEADTQYF. V and J are TRBV20-1 and TRBJ2-3; 11 nucleotides align to TRBD2. The CDR3 covers 14 residues. With V trimmed by 3 bases and J by 4 bases, 3 bases remained unmatched. Germline CDR1 reads DFQATT; CDR2 reads SNEGSKA (reference sequence).

Only a few counts were recorded for this clonotype. The chain recombines TRBV15 with TRBJ2-4; possible D gene TRBD1, 5 bases. Per germline, CDR1 LNHNV and CDR2 YYDKDF (reference sequence). Trimming shortened V by 1 base and J by 1 base, and 11 bases separated the two germline ends. The CDR3 contains 16 residues. Here the CDR3 reads CATSRVRALAKNIQYF. Written as DNA, the CDR3 is TGTGCCACCAGCAGAGTCAGGGCATTGGCCAAAAACATTCAGTACTTC.

This clonotype has more than one count but fewer than ten. The junction does not match germline at one end; this may be a read error. This chain links TRBV10-3 with TRBJ1-1; 9 nucleotides align to TRBD1. Germline V CDR1 and CDR2: ENHRY, SYGVKD. The CDR3 contains 16 residues. Here the CDR3 reads CAVSESAGQGSPEAFF. The CDR3 nucleotides read TGTGCCGTCAGTGAGTCGGCGGGACAGGGAAGCCCTGAAGCTTTCTTT.

A few counts support this clonotype. This sequence joins TRBV6-6 and TRBJ1-5; TRBD1 might be the D (6 bases). The CDR3 totals 14 residues. Trimming took off 3 bases at V and 7 bases at J, with 13 bases between the two ends. Germline-derived CDR1 and CDR2 are MNHNY and SVGAGI (reference sequence). The CDR3 bases are TGTGCCAGCAGTTATGGGGGCACGGGGCAGCCCCAGCATTTT. It specifies CASSYGGTGQPQHF.